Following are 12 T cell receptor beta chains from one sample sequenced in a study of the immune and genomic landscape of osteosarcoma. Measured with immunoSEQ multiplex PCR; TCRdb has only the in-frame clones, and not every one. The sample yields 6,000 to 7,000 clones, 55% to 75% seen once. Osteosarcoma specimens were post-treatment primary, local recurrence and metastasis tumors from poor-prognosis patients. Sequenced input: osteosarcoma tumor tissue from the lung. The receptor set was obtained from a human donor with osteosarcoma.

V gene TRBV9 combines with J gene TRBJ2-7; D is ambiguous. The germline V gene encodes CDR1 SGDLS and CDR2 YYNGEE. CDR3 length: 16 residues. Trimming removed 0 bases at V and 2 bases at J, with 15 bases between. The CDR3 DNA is TGTGCCAGCAGCGTAGGAGCTACACCAGGAACCTACGAGCAGTACTTC. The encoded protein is CASSVGATPGTYEQYF.

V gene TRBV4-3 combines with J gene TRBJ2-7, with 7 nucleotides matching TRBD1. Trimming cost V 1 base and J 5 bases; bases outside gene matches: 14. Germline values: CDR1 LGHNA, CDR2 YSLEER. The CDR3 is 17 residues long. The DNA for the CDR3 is TGCGCCAGCAGCCAAGTCCCCGAGTTGACAGGGTTCAACGAGCAGTACTTC. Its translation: CASSQVPELTGFNEQYF.

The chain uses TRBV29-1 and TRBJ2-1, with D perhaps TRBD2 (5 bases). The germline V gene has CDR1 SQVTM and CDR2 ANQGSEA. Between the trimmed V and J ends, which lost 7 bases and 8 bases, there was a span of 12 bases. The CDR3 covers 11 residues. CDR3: CSGTSQDEQFF. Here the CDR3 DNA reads TGCAGCGGGACTTCTCAGGATGAGCAGTTCTTC.

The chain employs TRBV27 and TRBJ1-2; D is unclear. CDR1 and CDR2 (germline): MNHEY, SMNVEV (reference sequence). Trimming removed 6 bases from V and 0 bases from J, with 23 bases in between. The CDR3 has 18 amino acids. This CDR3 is CASRVGESRASSNYGYTF. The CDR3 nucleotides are TGTGCCAGCAGAGTAGGCGAATCAAGGGCCTCATCTAACTATGGCTACACCTTC.

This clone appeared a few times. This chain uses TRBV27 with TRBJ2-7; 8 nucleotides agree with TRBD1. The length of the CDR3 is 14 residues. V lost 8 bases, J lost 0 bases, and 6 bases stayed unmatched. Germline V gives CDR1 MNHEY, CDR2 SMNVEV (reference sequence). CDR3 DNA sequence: TGTGCCAGCTGGGGACAGGACAGCTCCTACGAGCAGTACTTC. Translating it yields CASWGQDSSYEQYF.

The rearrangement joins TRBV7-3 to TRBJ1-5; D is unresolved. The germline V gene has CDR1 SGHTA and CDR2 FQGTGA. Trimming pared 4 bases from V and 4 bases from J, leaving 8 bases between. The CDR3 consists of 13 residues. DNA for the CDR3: TGTGCCAGCAGCTCGGACGGAAATCAGCCCCAGCATTTT. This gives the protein CASSSDGNQPQHF.

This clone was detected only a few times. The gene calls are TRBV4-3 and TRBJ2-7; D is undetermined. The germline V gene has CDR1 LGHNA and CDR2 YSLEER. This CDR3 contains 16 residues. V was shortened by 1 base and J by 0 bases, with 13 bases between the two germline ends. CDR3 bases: TGCGCCAGCAGCCAAGCGCTCCAACCGAGCTCCTACGAGCAGTACTTC. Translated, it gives CASSQALQPSSYEQYF.

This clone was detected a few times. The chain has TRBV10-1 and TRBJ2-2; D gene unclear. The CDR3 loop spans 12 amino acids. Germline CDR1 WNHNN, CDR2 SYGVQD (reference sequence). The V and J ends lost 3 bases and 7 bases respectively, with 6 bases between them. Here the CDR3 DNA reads TGCGCCAGCAGTGACGCGCACGGGGAGCTGTTTTTT. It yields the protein CASSDAHGELFF.

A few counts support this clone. Written as DNA, the CDR3 is TGTGCCAGCAGTCTTCGGGGAGGCGCGTACGAGCAGTACTTC. This encodes CASSLRGGAYEQYF. The J gene is TRBJ2-7, the V gene TRBV6-5, with a possible D match to TRBD2 (6 bases). The germline gives CDR1 MNHEY, CDR2 SVGAGI. The CDR3 is 14 amino acids. Trimming left V 5 bases short and J 4 bases short, with 15 bases between.

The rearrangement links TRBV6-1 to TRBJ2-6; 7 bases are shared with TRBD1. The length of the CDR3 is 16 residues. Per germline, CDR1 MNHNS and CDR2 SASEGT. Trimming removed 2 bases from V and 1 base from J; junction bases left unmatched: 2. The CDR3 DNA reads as TGTGCCAGCAGTGAACAGACAGGGTCTGGGGCCAACGTCCTGACTTTC. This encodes CASSEQTGSGANVLTF.

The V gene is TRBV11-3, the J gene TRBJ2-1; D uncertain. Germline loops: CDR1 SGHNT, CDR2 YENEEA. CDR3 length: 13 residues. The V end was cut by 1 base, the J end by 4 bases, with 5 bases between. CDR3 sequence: CASSLGPYNEQFF. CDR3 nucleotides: TGTGCCAGCAGCTTAGGACCTTACAATGAGCAGTTCTTC.

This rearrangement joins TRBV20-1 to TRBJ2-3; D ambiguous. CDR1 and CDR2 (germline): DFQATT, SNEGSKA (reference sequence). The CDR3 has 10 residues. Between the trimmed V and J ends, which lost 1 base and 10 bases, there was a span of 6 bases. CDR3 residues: CSARGESQYF. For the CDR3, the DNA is TGCAGTGCTAGAGGAGAGTCGCAGTATTTT.